This T cell receptor beta chain was found in a study of T cells in Graves' hyperthyroidism and ophthalmopathy. About the research overall: Peripheral blood sampling occurred at initial diagnosis, before any treatment.

The germline gives CDR1 LGHDT, CDR2 YNNKEL (reference sequence). The length of the CDR3 is 18 residues. The ends lost 0 bases at V and 5 bases at J; junction bases unmatched: 13. This clonotype was detected many times. Amplification of TCR beta CDR3 regions was performed using RNA transcripts as template. Initially, a first-round RT-PCR of the TCR CDR3 employed the HTBI primer set. MiXCR, run by TCRdb on the multiplex PCR reads, gives a single entry per CDR3 protein. The sample lists more than 350,000 distinct CDR3 sequences; 17% were seen once. Patients were excluded because of uncontrolled infection, other autoimmune disease, pregnancy or lactation. Clinical symptoms, serum thyroxine and TRAb, thyroid ultrasound and orbital computed tomography together formed the diagnostic basis.

V and J are TRBV3-1 and TRBJ2-5; 9 bases agree with TRBD2. The sample taken for sequencing was blood. The sequence derives from a woman in her twenties or thirties with Graves' hyperthyroidism that later progressed to Graves' ophthalmopathy. The CDR3: CASSQDPRRAGGAETQYF. CDR3 in DNA: TGTGCCAGCAGCCAAGATCCGCGACGAGCGGGGGGCGCTGAGACCCAGTACTTC.